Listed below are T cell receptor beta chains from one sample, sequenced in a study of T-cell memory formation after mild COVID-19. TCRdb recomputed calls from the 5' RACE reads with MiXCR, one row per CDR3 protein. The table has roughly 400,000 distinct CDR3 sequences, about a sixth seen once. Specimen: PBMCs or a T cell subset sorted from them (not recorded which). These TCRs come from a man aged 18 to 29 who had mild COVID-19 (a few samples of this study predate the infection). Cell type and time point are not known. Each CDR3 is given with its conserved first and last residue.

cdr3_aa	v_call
CASSSPRTYGYTF	TRBV7-9
CASSLRLILSGGAADTQYF	TRBV7-8
CSVGTGAGEAFF	TRBV29-1
CASSLVWTSGSYEQYF	TRBV7-9
CASSPLLVGTDTQYF	TRBV7-9
CASSPPAAGGDEQFF	TRBV5-1
CSVFMDRGRYGYTF	TRBV29-1
CASSLFQIRTNYGYTF	TRBV28
CASSLLASGVTGELFF	TRBV7-2
CASSLGGMGEQYF	TRBV13
CASSYRGSRNQPQHF	TRBV6-5
CASSLGQGWPKNIQYF	TRBV5-1
CATSSRGGDEQYF	TRBV24-1
CSVERGTGEYKETQYF	TRBV29-1
CASSPIADRGLGEPQHF	TRBV4-1
CASSYAGRGDTEAFF	TRBV5-1
CASSQDRRQGGQPQHF	TRBV4-1
CASSMASTDTQYF	TRBV19
CASSRGQTQETQYF	TRBV28
CSATGAPSYEQYF	TRBV20-1
CASSRSGETQYF	TRBV27
CASSLGGPRAQYF	TRBV11-2
CASSFQPGQPQHF	TRBV27
CSARTSGGAYNEQFF	TRBV20-1
CASRRRGWETQYF	TRBV3-1
CASSESSTAYGYTF	TRBV2
CASSQESRGGDDEQFF	TRBV3-1
CASSSLNPGKTEAFF	TRBV5-1
CASSLGDSRLIYGYTF	TRBV5-1
CASSGLAGGFNQPQHF	TRBV5-5
CASRQLAGGTDTQYF	TRBV12-3/TRBV12-4
CASSEDFWDSEANIQYF	TRBV5-6
CASSQGLGEPEKLFF	TRBV4-1
CASSFVDTGYNEQFF	TRBV7-8
CASSPGQGYGYTF	TRBV12-3/TRBV12-4
CATSRDLGDTEAFF	TRBV15
CASSYRGRTNTGELFF	TRBV6-2/TRBV6-3
CASSLSGPGQPQHF	TRBV27
CASSTGRSSYNEQFF	TRBV11-2
CASSLEPNGGVNEQFF	TRBV7-6
CASSQGFFASGGVVETQYF	TRBV4-2
CASSLRQGPQETQYF	TRBV11-2
CASSYTGLGDQPQHF	TRBV6-5
CATSRGGGGVTDTQYF	TRBV15
CSARDRGPQPQHF	TRBV20-1
CASSGGPLGETQYF	TRBV10-1